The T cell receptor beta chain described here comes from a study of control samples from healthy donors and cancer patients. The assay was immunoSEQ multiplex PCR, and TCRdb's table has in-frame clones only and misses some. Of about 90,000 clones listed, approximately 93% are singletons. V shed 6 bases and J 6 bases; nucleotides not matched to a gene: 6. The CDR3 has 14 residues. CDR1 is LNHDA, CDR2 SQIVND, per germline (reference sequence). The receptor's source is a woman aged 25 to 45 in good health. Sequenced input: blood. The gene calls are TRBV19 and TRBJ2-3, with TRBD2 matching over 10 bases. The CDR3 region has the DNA TGTGCCAGTAGCAGCGGGGGGGTTCAGGATACGCAGTATTTT. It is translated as CASSSGGVQDTQYF.